Shown below are 9 T cell receptor beta chains from a single sample sequenced in a study of shared clonotypes between healthy human individuals (dated by TCRdb to between 2020 and 2021). The protocol used for the library was the immunoSEQ multiplex PCR assay. Here the immuneACCESS table is served through TCRdb, limited to in-frame sequences with V and J called. Missing clones are a known gap in these copies; in checked studies unresolved V genes cover under half, and the rest lacks a known reason. This sample lists around 2.3 million clones; roughly 95% were detected once. Roughly 0.13% of the sample goes to the ten largest clones. The sequenced material came from naive CD4+ T cells sorted from blood. In the paper's terms, the cell subset or site label means: CD45RA+ positively selected. The receptors shown here come from a man aged 18 to 35 in good health.

The chain is built from TRBV27 and TRBJ2-7; no clear D. The CDR3 totals 14 residues. The V end lost 6 bases, the J end lost 6 bases, and 18 bases lay between the germline ends. Looked up from germline, CDR1 is MNHEY and CDR2 is SMNVEV (reference sequence). The CDR3: CASRGTGRHREQYF. The CDR3 DNA reads TGTGCCAGCAGGGGCACCGGACGCCATCGCGAGCAGTACTTC.

V usage is TRBV9 and J usage is TRBJ2-2; perhaps TRBD1 as D (6 bases). The CDR3 contains 15 residues. CDR1 is SGDLS and CDR2 is YYNGEE in the germline V gene. The V and J ends lost 4 bases and 6 bases respectively, with 16 bases between them. The CDR3 loop reads CASSSRTDPPGELFF. The CDR3 DNA follows: TGTGCCAGCAGCTCACGGACAGATCCACCCGGGGAGCTGTTTTTT. The full variable domain, completed using reference TRBV9 and TRBJ2-2, is DSGVTQTPKHLITATGQRVTLRCSPRSGDLSVYWYQQSLDQGLQFLIQYYNGEERAKGNILERFSAQQFPDLHSELNLSSLELGDSALYFCASSSRTDPPGELFFGEGSRLTVL.

The chain carries TRBV7-9 and TRBJ1-4; 7 nucleotides match TRBD1. The CDR3 has 14 residues. With V trimmed by 3 bases and J by 8 bases, 6 bases remained unmatched. Germline V gene sequence: CDR1 SEHNR, CDR2 FQNEAQ (reference sequence). This chain's CDR3 is CASSFSGGWEKLFF. Written as DNA, the CDR3 is TGTGCCAGCAGCTTCTCAGGGGGGTGGGAAAAACTGTTTTTT. The whole variable domain, filled in from reference TRBV7-9 and TRBJ1-4, reads DTGVSQNPRHKITKRGQNVTFRCDPISEHNRLYWYRQTLGQGPEFLTYFQNEAQLEKSRLLSDRFSAERPKGSFSTLEIQRTEQGDSAMYLCASSFSGGWEKLFFGSGTQLSVL.

This rearrangement joins TRBV7-9 to TRBJ1-1; 8 positions match TRBD1. V dropped 5 bases and J dropped 3; count of bases not matched to a gene: 5. This CDR3 region has 14 residues. CDR1 is SEHNR, CDR2 FQNEAQ, per germline (reference sequence). CDR3 DNA: TGTGCCAGCAGCGCAGGGGGCGCGTACACTGAAGCTTTCTTT. It encodes CASSAGGAYTEAFF.

The chain joins TRBV5-1 to TRBJ1-1, with 8 nucleotides matching TRBD1. The CDR3 is made up of 14 amino acids. The J segment lost 5 bases and the V segment lost 4 bases, leaving 7 bases of the junction unmatched. CDR1 and CDR2 from the germline V gene are SGHRS and YFSETQ. In DNA form, the CDR3 reads TGCGCCAGCAGCCAAGCGGACAGGGTGACTGAAGCTTTCTTT. This translates into CASSQADRVTEAFF.

The J gene is TRBJ2-4, the V gene TRBV5-1, with 9 bases fitting TRBD1. Trimming cost V 5 bases and J 3 bases; bases outside gene matches: 9. CDR3 length: 16 residues. The germline V gene has CDR1 SGHRS and CDR2 YFSETQ. The CDR3 here is CASRLGGTGYKNIQYF. CDR3 nucleotide sequence: TGCGCCAGCAGGCTTGGAGGGACAGGGTACAAAAACATTCAGTACTTC.

Regarding this clone: Other DNA sequences in this sample translate to the same CDR3. J is TRBJ1-6 and V is TRBV28; D is possibly TRBD1 (6 bases). The germline V and J ends were trimmed by 7 bases and 10 bases, with 11 bases remaining between them. Germline V gives CDR1 MDHEN, CDR2 SYDVKM. The CDR3 has 12 amino acids. CDR3 DNA sequence: TGTGCCAGCACCCGAGGGGGATCACCCCTCCACTTT. Protein product: CASTRGGSPLHF.

About this clone itself: This sample also contains other DNA sequences that code for the same CDR3. The chain links TRBV30 to TRBJ1-2; D remains ambiguous. Germline values: CDR1 GTSNPN, CDR2 SVGIG (reference sequence). The CDR3 is made up of 11 amino acids. V was shortened by 0 bases and J by 7 bases, with 6 bases between the two germline ends. CDR3 in amino acids: CAWSVVGGYTF. The CDR3 DNA reads as TGTGCCTGGAGTGTGGTGGGTGGCTACACCTTC.

The chain couples TRBV7-2 to TRBJ1-5; no definite D call. The CDR3 runs to 16 residues. Trimming pared 0 bases from V and 5 bases from J, leaving 14 bases between. The V gene's germline CDR1 is SGHTA and CDR2 FQGNSA. The CDR3 loop reads CASSLALISTDQPQHF. CDR3 in DNA: TGTGCCAGCAGCTTAGCGCTCATATCAACCGATCAGCCCCAGCATTTT. Full variable domain (missing parts from reference TRBV7-2 and TRBJ1-5): GAGVSQSPSNKVTEKGKDVELRCDPISGHTALYWYRQSLGQGLEFLIYFQGNSAPDKSGLPSDRFSAERTGGSVSTLTIQRTQQEDSAVYLCASSLALISTDQPQHFGDGTRLSIL.